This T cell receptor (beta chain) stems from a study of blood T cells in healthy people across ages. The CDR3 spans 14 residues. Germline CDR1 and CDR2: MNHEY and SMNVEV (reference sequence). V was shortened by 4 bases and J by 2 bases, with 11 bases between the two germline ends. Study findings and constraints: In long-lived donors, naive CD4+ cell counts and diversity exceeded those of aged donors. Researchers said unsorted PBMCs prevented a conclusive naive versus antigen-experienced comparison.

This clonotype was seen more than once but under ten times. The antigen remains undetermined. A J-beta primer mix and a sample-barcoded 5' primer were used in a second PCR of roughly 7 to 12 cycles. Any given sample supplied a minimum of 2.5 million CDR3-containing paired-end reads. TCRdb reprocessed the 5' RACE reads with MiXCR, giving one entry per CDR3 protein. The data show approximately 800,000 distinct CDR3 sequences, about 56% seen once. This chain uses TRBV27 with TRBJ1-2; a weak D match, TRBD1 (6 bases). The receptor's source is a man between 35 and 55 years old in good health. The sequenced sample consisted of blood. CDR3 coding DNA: TGTGCCAGCAGTTCTGGGGGCGGCAACTATGGCTACACCTTC. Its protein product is CASSSGGGNYGYTF.